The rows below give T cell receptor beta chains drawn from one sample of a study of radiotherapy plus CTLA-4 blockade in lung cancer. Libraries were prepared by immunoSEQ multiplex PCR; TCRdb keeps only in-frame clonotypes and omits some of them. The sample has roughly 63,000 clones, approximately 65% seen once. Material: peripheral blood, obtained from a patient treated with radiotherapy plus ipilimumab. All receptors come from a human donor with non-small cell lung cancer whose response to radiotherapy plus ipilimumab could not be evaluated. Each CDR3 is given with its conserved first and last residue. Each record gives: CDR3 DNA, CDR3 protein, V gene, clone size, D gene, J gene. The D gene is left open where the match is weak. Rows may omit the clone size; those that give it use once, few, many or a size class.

CDR3 DNA: TGTGCCAGCAGCTTCAGTCGCACTAGCGGGGGGGCAGATGAGCAGTTCTTC
CDR3 protein: CASSFSRTSGGADEQFF
V gene: TRBV5-5
clone size: -
D gene: TRBD2
J gene: TRBJ2-1

CDR3 DNA: TGTGCCAGCAGTTTATCGTCAGGGTTTTCCTACGAGCAGTACTTC
CDR3 protein: CASSLSSGFSYEQYF
V gene: TRBV27
clone size: -
D gene: -
J gene: TRBJ2-7

CDR3 DNA: TGTGCCAGCAGTTTATTAGGGGTGTCGAACACTGAAGCTTTCTTT
CDR3 protein: CASSLLGVSNTEAFF
V gene: TRBV28
clone size: -
D gene: -
J gene: TRBJ1-1

CDR3 DNA: TGTGCCAGCAGTTTCGGTGGCACAGATACGCAGTATTTT
CDR3 protein: CASSFGGTDTQYF
V gene: TRBV27
clone size: -
D gene: -
J gene: TRBJ2-3

CDR3 DNA: TGTGCCAGCAGCTTCCTAGCGGGGCTCACAGATACGCAGTATTTT
CDR3 protein: CASSFLAGLTDTQYF
V gene: TRBV5-4
clone size: -
D gene: TRBD2
J gene: TRBJ2-3

CDR3 DNA: TGTGCCTGGAGAAGCCGTATTCCGGGACAGGGGGCTAGGGACTATGGCTACACCTTC
CDR3 protein: CAWRSRIPGQGARDYGYTF
V gene: TRBV30
clone size: -
D gene: TRBD1
J gene: TRBJ1-2

CDR3 DNA: TGTGCCTGGAGTGTTAGCTATGGCTACACCTTC
CDR3 protein: CAWSVSYGYTF
V gene: TRBV30
clone size: -
D gene: -
J gene: TRBJ1-2

CDR3 DNA: TGTGCCAGTAGTATAGATCACGTGGGGGGTGGCGACACTGAAGCTTTCTTT
CDR3 protein: CASSIDHVGGGDTEAFF
V gene: TRBV19
clone size: -
D gene: -
J gene: TRBJ1-1

CDR3 DNA: TGCGCCAGCAGCTTGGGACTAGTTTCACAAGAGACCCAGTACTTC
CDR3 protein: CASSLGLVSQETQYF
V gene: TRBV5-1
clone size: -
D gene: -
J gene: TRBJ2-5

CDR3 DNA: TGTGCCAGCAGACCCGGGACAAACGGCAATGAGCAGTTCTTC
CDR3 protein: CASRPGTNGNEQFF
V gene: TRBV9
clone size: -
D gene: -
J gene: TRBJ2-1

CDR3 DNA: TGTGCCAGCAGTGAAGCGGGAGTGGTCGGAAATGAGCAGTTCTTC
CDR3 protein: CASSEAGVVGNEQFF
V gene: TRBV27
clone size: -
D gene: TRBD2
J gene: TRBJ2-1

CDR3 DNA: TGTGCCAGCAGCGTAGTTAGCATGGAGACCCAGTACTTC
CDR3 protein: CASSVVSMETQYF
V gene: TRBV9
clone size: -
D gene: -
J gene: TRBJ2-5

CDR3 DNA: TGTGCCAGCAGTTTATATAACGGGGGATCGCGCACAGATACGCAGTATTTT
CDR3 protein: CASSLYNGGSRTDTQYF
V gene: TRBV28
clone size: -
D gene: -
J gene: TRBJ2-3

CDR3 DNA: TGCAGCGTTGAATTGAGGGGGCGACGGGGCTACACCTTC
CDR3 protein: CSVELRGRRGYTF
V gene: TRBV29-1
clone size: once
D gene: TRBD1
J gene: TRBJ1-2

CDR3 DNA: TGTGCCAGCAGCTGGACAGCTCAAGAGACCCAGTACTTC
CDR3 protein: CASSWTAQETQYF
V gene: TRBV6-5
clone size: -
D gene: -
J gene: TRBJ2-5

CDR3 DNA: TGTGCCAGCACCCTCCGGGGGGTGGGAGAGACCCAGTACTTC
CDR3 protein: CASTLRGVGETQYF
V gene: TRBV7-8
clone size: -
D gene: TRBD2
J gene: TRBJ2-5

CDR3 DNA: TGTGCCAGCAGCTTTAACAGCTACGAGCAGTACTTC
CDR3 protein: CASSFNSYEQYF
V gene: TRBV5-4
clone size: -
D gene: -
J gene: TRBJ2-7

CDR3 DNA: TGTGCCAGCAGCCTACTTAGAGGCTGGTCTCAGGAGCAGTACTTC
CDR3 protein: CASSLLRGWSQEQYF
V gene: TRBV7-2
clone size: few
D gene: -
J gene: TRBJ2-7

CDR3 DNA: TGTGCCAGCAGCTTCCAACAGGGCCTCGGGGGGGCAGATACGCAGTATTTT
CDR3 protein: CASSFQQGLGGADTQYF
V gene: TRBV7-6
clone size: -
D gene: TRBD2
J gene: TRBJ2-3

CDR3 DNA: TGTGCCAGCAGCTACGGACAGCGTCCCCCTAACTATGGCTACACCTTC
CDR3 protein: CASSYGQRPPNYGYTF
V gene: TRBV5-6
clone size: -
D gene: -
J gene: TRBJ1-2

CDR3 DNA: TGTGCCAGCAGCTCACTGGGAAGCGCGGGCACCGGGGAGCTGTTTTTT
CDR3 protein: CASSSLGSAGTGELFF
V gene: TRBV7-6
clone size: -
D gene: -
J gene: TRBJ2-2

CDR3 DNA: TGTGCCCGGACCTTTGGGCCTGCTAGCACAGATACGCAGTATTTT
CDR3 protein: CARTFGPASTDTQYF
V gene: TRBV30
clone size: -
D gene: -
J gene: TRBJ2-3

CDR3 DNA: TGCGCCAGCAGCTTAGGGACAGAAAATCAGCCCCAGCATTTT
CDR3 protein: CASSLGTENQPQHF
V gene: TRBV5-1
clone size: few
D gene: TRBD1
J gene: TRBJ1-5

CDR3 DNA: TGCGCCAGCAGCTCTGGTGTCAGGAACACTGAAGCTTTCTTT
CDR3 protein: CASSSGVRNTEAFF
V gene: TRBV5-1
clone size: -
D gene: -
J gene: TRBJ1-1

CDR3 DNA: TGTGCCAGCAGCTTTCAGGGCCCCACCGGGGAGCTGTTTTTT
CDR3 protein: CASSFQGPTGELFF
V gene: TRBV7-7
clone size: -
D gene: -
J gene: TRBJ2-2

CDR3 DNA: TGTGCCAGCAGTTTATTAGTTGGGACAGGCACAGATACGCAGTATTTT
CDR3 protein: CASSLLVGTGTDTQYF
V gene: TRBV28
clone size: -
D gene: TRBD1
J gene: TRBJ2-3

CDR3 DNA: TGTGCCAGCAGCCAATACGAGGGGGTGGACACTGAAGCTTTCTTT
CDR3 protein: CASSQYEGVDTEAFF
V gene: TRBV5-5
clone size: -
D gene: -
J gene: TRBJ1-1

CDR3 DNA: TGTGCCAGCAGCGTGACCGGGACACCCCTCGGGGATGAGCAGTTCTTC
CDR3 protein: CASSVTGTPLGDEQFF
V gene: TRBV9
clone size: -
D gene: -
J gene: TRBJ2-1

CDR3 DNA: TGTGCCTGGAGTACCAGGGGCTCGAACACTGAAGCTTTCTTT
CDR3 protein: CAWSTRGSNTEAFF
V gene: TRBV30
clone size: -
D gene: -
J gene: TRBJ1-1

CDR3 DNA: TGTGCCAGCAGTTTGACAGGACCTTATGGCTACACCTTC
CDR3 protein: CASSLTGPYGYTF
V gene: TRBV28
clone size: once
D gene: -
J gene: TRBJ1-2

CDR3 DNA: TGTGCTAGTGCCCCGACAGGGGTTCGGACTGAAGCTTTCTTT
CDR3 protein: CASAPTGVRTEAFF
V gene: TRBV12-5
clone size: -
D gene: TRBD1
J gene: TRBJ1-1

CDR3 DNA: TGTGCCAGCAGACGCACAGGGGAAGTAGATACGCAGTATTTT
CDR3 protein: CASRRTGEVDTQYF
V gene: TRBV6-5
clone size: -
D gene: TRBD1
J gene: TRBJ2-3

CDR3 DNA: TGTGCCAGCAGGCGAGGGACAGGGCGTACCGGGGAGCTGTTTTTT
CDR3 protein: CASRRGTGRTGELFF
V gene: TRBV6-6
clone size: once
D gene: TRBD1
J gene: TRBJ2-2

CDR3 DNA: TGTGCCAGCAGCTTACAGACAGGAGCTAATGAAAAACTGTTTTTT
CDR3 protein: CASSLQTGANEKLFF
V gene: TRBV13
clone size: -
D gene: -
J gene: TRBJ1-4

CDR3 DNA: TGTGCCAGCAGCTACGCCCCCTCGACAGGTCTAGTAGGGGAGCTGTTTTTT
CDR3 protein: CASSYAPSTGLVGELFF
V gene: TRBV13
clone size: -
D gene: -
J gene: TRBJ2-2

CDR3 DNA: TGCGCCAGCAGCCTCATCTTAGAGCGGGGGAATCCCTACGAGCAGTACTTC
CDR3 protein: CASSLILERGNPYEQYF
V gene: TRBV5-6
clone size: few
D gene: TRBD2
J gene: TRBJ2-7

CDR3 DNA: TGTGCCAGCAGTGGGGTAGGGGAGGTCGAGCAGTACTTC
CDR3 protein: CASSGVGEVEQYF
V gene: TRBV2
clone size: many
D gene: -
J gene: TRBJ2-7

CDR3 DNA: TGCGCCAGCAGCATAGCGGGAGGAGAGACCCAGTACTTC
CDR3 protein: CASSIAGGETQYF
V gene: TRBV10-2
clone size: few
D gene: TRBD2
J gene: TRBJ2-5

CDR3 DNA: TGCGCCAGCAGTTATGACAGATTGGGCACAGATACGCAGTATTTT
CDR3 protein: CASSYDRLGTDTQYF
V gene: TRBV5-1
clone size: -
D gene: -
J gene: TRBJ2-3

CDR3 DNA: TGTGCCAGCAGCTTAGAAAAGGGCGGGACTAGCGAGTACACCGGGGAGCTGTTTTTT
CDR3 protein: CASSLEKGGTSEYTGELFF
V gene: TRBV11-3
clone size: -
D gene: TRBD2
J gene: TRBJ2-2

CDR3 DNA: TGTGCCAGCTCACCGCAGCAAACCGGGACAAGCTTC
CDR3 protein: CASSPQQTGTSF
V gene: TRBV18
clone size: -
D gene: -
J gene: TRBJ1-2